This entry lists 16 T cell receptor beta chains sequenced from one sample in a study of shared T cell receptors in the human thymus. Some clones are missing from TCRdb's copy, which holds only in-frame ones; the method was immunoSEQ multiplex PCR. The sample includes more than 550,000 clones, around 87% of them seen just once. The sample also formed part of further work on human thymus T cells.

Material for sequencing was thymocytes. The receptors were sampled from a boy under three years old with a congenital heart defect.

The genes are TRBV11-3 and TRBJ2-2, with D possibly TRBD1 on 5 matching bases. V was shortened by 5 bases and J by 0 bases, with 13 bases between the two germline ends. The CDR3 sequence is 16 residues long. In germline, CDR1 is SGHNT, CDR2 YENEEA. This chain's CDR3 is CASSLHRKTNTGELFF. The CDR3 DNA reads as TGTGCCAGCAGCCTACACAGGAAAACGAACACCGGGGAGCTGTTTTTT. Based on the CDR3 plus reference TRBV11-3 and TRBJ2-2, the full variable domain is EAGVVQSPRYKIIEKKQPVAFWCNPISGHNTLYWYLQNLGQGPELLIRYENEEAVDDSQLPKDRFSAERLKGVDSTLKIQPAELGDSAVYLCASSLHRKTNTGELFFGEGSRLTVL.

This clone was seen just once. The chain combines TRBV18 with TRBJ1-3; weak D call: TRBD1 (6 bases). Germline V lookup: CDR1 KGHSH, CDR2 LQKENI. The CDR3 is 16 amino acids. V was cut by 3 bases and J by 1 base, with 13 bases left in between. In nucleotides, the CDR3 is TGTGCCAGCTCACCGCAACAGGGATGGTCTGGAAACACCATATATTTT. This translates into CASSPQQGWSGNTIYF.

The chain links TRBV27 to TRBJ2-7; 7 nucleotides line up with TRBD2. After removal of 7 bases from V and 3 bases from J, the junction contained 6 bases not matched to a gene. CDR1 and CDR2 from the germline V gene are MNHEY and SMNVEV (reference sequence). The CDR3 consists of 13 residues. CDR3 amino acids: CASTRGVGYEQYF. The CDR3 DNA sequence: TGTGCCAGCACACGGGGGGTTGGCTACGAGCAGTACTTC.

The rearrangement links TRBV30 to TRBJ2-1; D perhaps matches TRBD1 (5 bases). V was trimmed by 0 bases and J by 7 bases, leaving 28 bases between them. This CDR3 spans 19 amino acids. Germline lookup yields CDR1 GTSNPN and CDR2 SVGIG (reference sequence). CDR3: CAWSVYRPTRGNPGNEQFF. The CDR3 DNA reads as TGTGCCTGGAGTGTATATAGACCCACAAGGGGAAATCCCGGGAATGAGCAGTTCTTC. The whole variable domain, remainder taken from reference TRBV30 and TRBJ2-1, is SQTIHQWPATLVQPVGSPLSLECTVEGTSNPNLYWYRQAAGRGLQLLFYSVGIGQISSEVPQNLSASRPQDRQFILSSKKLLLSDSGFYLCAWSVYRPTRGNPGNEQFFGPGTRLTVL.

The J gene is TRBJ2-1, the V gene TRBV29-1; TRBD2 aligns across 9 bases. The V gene end was trimmed by 0 bases and the J gene end by 3 bases; junction bases not matched to a gene: 9. Germline-derived CDR1 and CDR2 are SQVTM and ANQGSEA. This CDR3 spans 17 amino acids. CDR3 loop: CSVEDPASGDFYNEQFF. The DNA for the CDR3 is TGCAGCGTTGAAGATCCGGCTAGCGGGGACTTCTACAATGAGCAGTTCTTC.

The CDR3 here is CASSINLRAYEQYF. In DNA form, the CDR3 reads TGTGCCAGTAGCATCAATCTTCGGGCCTACGAGCAGTACTTC. V and J are TRBV19 and TRBJ2-7; D is unresolved. V was clipped by 6 bases and J by 2 bases, with 14 bases between them. The CDR3 contains 14 residues. Germline V lookup: CDR1 LNHDA, CDR2 SQIVND (reference sequence). Based on the CDR3 plus reference TRBV19 and TRBJ2-7, the full variable domain is DGGITQSPKYLFRKEGQNVTLSCEQNLNHDAMYWYRQDPGQGLRLIYYSQIVNDFQKGDIAEGYSVSREKKESFPLTVTSAQKNPTAFYLCASSINLRAYEQYFGPGTRLTVT.

This rearrangement joins TRBV5-1 to TRBJ1-6, with TRBD1 matching 8 bases. With 4 bases clipped from V and 7 bases from J, the junction kept 10 bases outside the gene matches. CDR1 and CDR2 from the germline V gene are SGHRS and YFSETQ. The CDR3 is 16 amino acids. The CDR3 DNA follows: TGCGCCAGCAGCCCGCGAGGACAGGGCTCGAATTCACCCCTCCACTTT. Its translation: CASSPRGQGSNSPLHF.

The count of this clone is one. This chain's CDR3 is CASSYRTELLFEQFF. In DNA, the CDR3 is TGCGCCAGCAGCTACCGGACTGAGTTGCTCTTTGAGCAGTTCTTC. V gene TRBV5-1 combines with J gene TRBJ2-1; TRBD2 is a possible D gene (5 bases). Germline CDR1 SGHRS, CDR2 YFSETQ. The CDR3 loop spans 15 amino acids. V was clipped by 3 bases and J by 9 bases, with 19 bases between them.

In the case of this clone: At the DNA level, this CDR3 is encoded by other sequences in the same sample as well. V and J are TRBV6-1 and TRBJ1-6; TRBD1 might be the D (6 bases). Germline-derived CDR1 and CDR2 are MNHNS and SASEGT. This CDR3 comprises 15 residues. The V end was cut by 4 bases, the J end by 10 bases, with 17 bases between. This chain's CDR3 is CASSGGVLTGSPLHF. Here the CDR3 DNA reads TGTGCCAGCAGTGGGGGCGTTCTGACAGGATCACCCCTCCACTTT.

V is TRBV5-4 and J is TRBJ2-7; perhaps TRBD1 as D (5 bases). The ends were cut back, 2 bases at V and 3 bases at J, with 15 bases in the middle. CDR1 is SGHNT, CDR2 YYREEE, per germline (reference sequence). The length of the CDR3 is 15 residues. The CDR3 reads CASSLTAGLVYEQYF. As DNA, the CDR3 is TGTGCCAGCAGCTTAACCGCAGGGTTGGTCTACGAGCAGTACTTC.

J is TRBJ1-5 and V is TRBV12-5; weak D call: TRBD1 (6 bases). Trimming removed 7 bases at V and 3 bases at J, with 13 bases between. This CDR3 region has 14 residues. CDR1 and CDR2 from the germline V gene are LGHNT and FRNRAP. The CDR3 DNA reads as TGTGCTAGTGCCCCAGGACAGACCAATCAGCCCCAGCATTTT. Protein sequence: CASAPGQTNQPQHF.

This chain connects TRBV5-4 to TRBJ2-3; TRBD1 matches 8 bases. This CDR3 is built from 14 residues. With V trimmed by 3 bases and J by 3 bases, 3 bases remained unmatched. Germline CDR1 is SGHNT and CDR2 is YYREEE (reference sequence). CDR3 loop: CASSWDRITDTQYF. The CDR3 nucleotides read TGTGCCAGCAGCTGGGACAGGATAACAGATACGCAGTATTTT. Full variable domain (remainder filled in from reference TRBV5-4 and TRBJ2-3): ETGVTQSPTHLIKTRGQQVTLRCSSQSGHNTVSWYQQALGQGPQFIFQYYREEENGRGNFPPRFSGLQFPNYSSELNVNALELDDSALYLCASSWDRITDTQYFGPGTRLTVL.

The genes are TRBV7-6 and TRBJ1-1; D might be TRBD1 (5 bases). The CDR3 runs 14 residues. CDR1 and CDR2 (germline): SGHVS, FNYEAQ. V was trimmed by 2 bases and J by 7 bases, leaving 14 bases between them. CDR3 in amino acids: CASSLKSQGDEAFF. In DNA form, the CDR3 reads TGTGCCAGCAGCTTAAAGTCCCAAGGGGATGAAGCTTTCTTT. Combining the CDR3 with reference TRBV7-6 and TRBJ1-1 gives the whole variable domain GAGVSQSPRYKVTKRGQDVALRCDPISGHVSLYWYRQALGQGPEFLTYFNYEAQQDKSGLPNDRFSAERPEGSISTLTIQRTEQRDSAMYRCASSLKSQGDEAFFGQGTRLTVV.

The chain combines TRBV6-5 with TRBJ2-7, with 8 positions matching TRBD1. Germline CDR1 MNHEY, CDR2 SVGAGI. The junction had 9 bases not matched to a gene; V was cut back by 6 bases and J by 2 bases. The CDR3 has 15 amino acids. For the CDR3, the DNA is TGTGCCAGCAGGGACAGGGATCCTCCTCCCTACGAGCAGTACTTC. This encodes CASRDRDPPPYEQYF.

This clone has a single count. In DNA form, the CDR3 reads TGTGCCAGCAGTTCACCATCCCCTCCGGGACTAGTATACGAAGAGACCCAGTACTTC. Amino acid sequence: CASSSPSPPGLVYEETQYF. The chain uses TRBV28 and TRBJ2-5, with 8 bases fitting TRBD2. J was trimmed by 3 bases and V by 4 bases; bases with no gene match: 19. The CDR3 is 19 amino acids. Germline-derived CDR1 and CDR2 are MDHEN and SYDVKM.

The chain carries TRBV12-5 and TRBJ1-1; tentative D call: TRBD1 (5 bases). Trimming stripped 0 bases from V and 5 bases from J, with 22 bases between. Per the germline V gene, CDR1 is LGHNT and CDR2 is FRNRAP. The CDR3 spans 18 residues. The CDR3 DNA reads as TGTGCTAGTGGTTTGGTATGGAGGGGCCCGCCTCGAAGGACTGAAGCTTTCTTT. Amino acid sequence: CASGLVWRGPPRRTEAFF.